This T cell receptor beta chain is drawn from a study of shared clonotypes between healthy human individuals. Germline CDR1 and CDR2: SGHRS and YFSETQ. Trimming left V 6 bases short and J 2 bases short, with 14 bases between. The CDR3 is 14 residues long. About 100 million PBMCs were counted before genomic DNA extraction. The assay ran at deep level. The sequencing of unsorted PBMC DNA took place on ten immunoSEQ deep assay plates. Libraries were prepared by immunoSEQ multiplex PCR; TCRdb keeps only in-frame clonotypes and omits some of them. This table holds around 500,000 clones, around 79% found once.

The sample consisted of PBMCs. The chain uses TRBV5-1 and TRBJ2-5; D possibly corresponds to TRBD1 (6 bases). This clonotype was sampled from a woman aged 40 to 55 in good health. Some clones in this sample may be carry-over from other donors' samples. CDR3 in DNA: TGCGCCAGCAACGTACAGGGTGGGCAAGAGACCCAGTACTTC. Translation gives CASNVQGGQETQYF.